The 22 T cell receptor beta chains listed next were all sequenced from one sample in a study of blood T cells in healthy people across ages. PCR was performed a second time for about 6 to 12 cycles using a sample-barcoded 5' primer and a J-beta primer mix. One entry per CDR3 protein, called by TCRdb with MiXCR from the 5' RACE reads. The sample contains 1.5 million to 2 million distinct CDR3 sequences, less than 50% of which appear only once. The sequenced sample consisted of blood. The receptors stem from a woman in her thirties or forties in good health.

The V gene is TRBV24-1, the J gene TRBJ1-2; tentatively, D is TRBD1 (5 bases). The CDR3 extends over 14 amino acids. The germline V gene encodes CDR1 KGHDR and CDR2 SFDVKD. V dropped 3 bases and J dropped 2 bases, with 9 bases sitting between them. CDR3 nucleotide sequence: TGTGCCACCAGTGATCCGACAGTAAACTATGGCTACACCTTC. Its protein is CATSDPTVNYGYTF.

The table lists this clonotype with a few counts. The CDR3 sequence is CASSLPRGVTRYF. In DNA, the CDR3 is TGTGCCAGCAGCCTACCCCGGGGGGTCACTAGGTATTTT. The chain employs TRBV11-2 and TRBJ2-3, with 7 bases identical to TRBD2. V was pared by 5 bases and J by 14 bases, with 13 bases of the junction left unmatched. The CDR3 contains 13 residues. Per germline, CDR1 SGHAT and CDR2 FQNNGV. The full variable domain, its missing parts supplied by reference TRBV11-2 and TRBJ2-3, is EAGVAQSPRYKIIEKRQSVAFWCNPISGHATLYWYQQILGQGPKLLIQFQNNGVVDDSQLPKDRFSAERLKGVDSTLKIQPAKLEDSAVYLCASSLPRGVTRYFGPGTRLTVL.

The chain employs TRBV2 and TRBJ1-4; D is undetermined. Germline V gene data show CDR1 as SNHLY and CDR2 as FYNNEI. The length of the CDR3 is 12 residues. The V gene lost 6 bases and the J gene lost 8 bases, with 10 bases spanning the gap. CDR3 sequence reads: CASRGQREKLFF. Here the CDR3 DNA reads TGTGCCAGCAGGGGCCAACGGGAAAAACTGTTTTTT.

This clonotype was recorded once. The chain recombines TRBV5-1 with TRBJ2-2, with D hard to call. This CDR3 spans 13 amino acids. Germline values: CDR1 SGHRS, CDR2 YFSETQ. V dropped 4 bases and J dropped 6 bases, with 10 bases sitting between them. The CDR3 coding sequence is TGCGCCAGCAGCCCACGAGATCCCGGGGAGCTGTTTTTT. Translated: CASSPRDPGELFF.

This clonotype turned up a few times. The chain joins TRBV5-5 to TRBJ2-6; no clear D. The CDR3 covers 15 residues. Trimming pared 0 bases from V and 3 bases from J, leaving 7 bases between. Per the germline V gene, CDR1 is SGHKS and CDR2 is YYEKEE (reference sequence). The CDR3 bases are TGTGCCAGCAGCTTGGAGGGTTTTGGGGCCAACGTCCTGACTTTC. Residues: CASSLEGFGANVLTF.

The chain uses TRBV7-2 and TRBJ1-5; D possibly corresponds to TRBD1 (5 bases). The CDR3 length is 14 residues. The V and J ends lost 4 bases and 0 bases respectively, with 7 bases between them. Germline V gene sequence: CDR1 SGHTA, CDR2 FQGNSA. DNA for the CDR3: TGTGCCAGCAGCTGGGGGAATAGCAATCAGCCCCAGCATTTT. Protein sequence: CASSWGNSNQPQHF.

The chain is built from TRBV10-3 and TRBJ1-1; D remains ambiguous. Germline CDR1 reads ENHRY; CDR2 reads SYGVKD. CDR3 length: 14 amino acids. Deletions cut 4 bases from V and 3 bases from J, with 12 bases between. The CDR3 here is CAISGTPLDTEAFF. The CDR3 region has the DNA TGTGCCATCAGTGGGACCCCGTTGGACACTGAAGCTTTCTTT.

The chain has TRBV10-2 and TRBJ1-5; 9 bases align to TRBD1. The CDR3 has 16 amino acids. Unmatched junction bases numbered 6, after V lost 6 bases and J lost 0 bases. Germline V gives CDR1 WSHSY, CDR2 SAAADI. This chain's CDR3 is CASREGTGLSNQPQHF. The CDR3 nucleotides read TGCGCCAGCAGGGAGGGGACAGGGCTTAGCAATCAGCCCCAGCATTTT.

The table lists this clonotype with many counts. This chain connects TRBV20-1 to TRBJ2-7, with a tentative D call TRBD1 (6 bases). This CDR3 spans 20 amino acids. Germline V gene sequence: CDR1 DFQATT, CDR2 SNEGSKA (reference sequence). V was clipped by 4 bases and J by 0 bases, with 31 bases between them. CDR3 bases: TGCAGTGCTACCGACCAAACCCACCCTGGACAGCCGAACTACTCCTACGAGCAGTACTTC. It codes for CSATDQTHPGQPNYSYEQYF.

This clonotype was observed a handful of times. The chain uses TRBV20-1 and TRBJ2-7; a weak D match, TRBD2 (6 bases). With 5 bases removed from V and 0 bases from J, the gap between germline ends came to 14 bases. Germline V lookup: CDR1 DFQATT, CDR2 SNEGSKA (reference sequence). The CDR3 runs 14 residues. CDR3 in amino acids: CSASGTHHSYEQYF. In DNA, the CDR3 is TGCAGTGCTTCCGGGACTCACCACTCCTACGAGCAGTACTTC.

V usage is TRBV7-3 and J usage is TRBJ1-5; D unresolved. V shed 2 bases and J shed 4 bases, with 15 bases lying between them. Germline CDR1 SGHTA, CDR2 FQGTGA. CDR3 length: 16 amino acids. CDR3 sequence (DNA): TGTGCCAGCAGCTTACCCCCCGGACGGGGAAATCAGCCCCAGCATTTT. It is translated as CASSLPPGRGNQPQHF. Full variable domain (missing parts from reference TRBV7-3 and TRBJ1-5): GAGVSQTPSNKVTEKGKYVELRCDPISGHTALYWYRQSLGQGPEFLIYFQGTGAADDSGLPNDRFFAVRPEGSVSTLKIQRTERGDSAVYLCASSLPPGRGNQPQHFGDGTRLSIL.

The sample holds many counts of this clonotype. The chain links TRBV20-1 to TRBJ2-3; D not certain. CDR3 length: 16 residues. Trimming cost V 3 bases and J 3 bases, with 19 bases left between them. Germline assignment: CDR1 DFQATT and CDR2 SNEGSKA (reference sequence). For the CDR3, the DNA is TGCAGTGCTAGTGCCTACGATCTCGAAGGGACAGATACGCAGTATTTT. Amino acids: CSASAYDLEGTDTQYF.

This clonotype appeared a single time. The chain recombines TRBV7-6 with TRBJ2-3; possibly TRBD1 for D (6 bases). Germline CDR1 reads SGHVS; CDR2 reads FNYEAQ. Trimming stripped 1 base from V and 0 bases from J, with 14 bases between. The CDR3 sequence is 17 residues long. In DNA form, the CDR3 reads TGTGCCAGCAGCTTAGGGGACAACTATCTCAGCACAGATACGCAGTATTTT. Amino acids: CASSLGDNYLSTDTQYF.

The rearrangement uses TRBV7-8 and TRBJ1-1; a possible D gene is TRBD1 (5 bases). Germline V gene sequence: CDR1 SGHVS, CDR2 FQNEAQ. The CDR3 loop spans 16 amino acids. Trimming pared 2 bases from V and 1 base from J, leaving 14 bases between. The CDR3, as DNA: TGTGCCAGCAGCTTACCTTTAGGGACGGGGAACACTGAAGCTTTCTTT. Protein sequence: CASSLPLGTGNTEAFF.

This clonotype was detected a few times. The rearrangement joins TRBV15 to TRBJ2-3; TRBD2 agrees at 11 bases. Unmatched junction bases numbered 6, after V lost 5 bases and J lost 2 bases. The CDR3 is 16 residues long. Per the germline V gene, CDR1 is LNHNV and CDR2 is YYDKDF (reference sequence). As DNA, the CDR3 is TGTGCCACCAGCGAGGAACTAGCGGGGGACACAGATACGCAGTATTTT. Protein: CATSEELAGDTDTQYF.

This clonotype was seen a handful of times. The CDR3 bases are TGTGCCATCAGTGACCACGACAGGGGGGGAGATACGCAGTATTTT. This translates into CAISDHDRGGDTQYF. The chain has TRBV10-3 and TRBJ2-3, with 9 nucleotides matching TRBD1. In germline, CDR1 is ENHRY, CDR2 SYGVKD. Losses at the gene ends were 3 bases for V and 5 bases for J; bases not matched to a gene: 6. The CDR3 is 15 residues long.

In the case of this clonotype: Relative to the germline gene, one junction end is altered; a read error may explain this. This sequence joins TRBV12-3 or TRBV12-4 and TRBJ2-1; 11 positions agree with TRBD2. The CDR3 sequence is 15 residues long. The CDR3 DNA reads TGTGCCAACAGTTTATCTAGCGGGGGGTTCAATGAGCAGTTCTTC. Translated: CANSLSSGGFNEQFF.

The chain uses TRBV10-3 and TRBJ1-2, with D perhaps TRBD1 (5 bases). Germline V gene data show CDR1 as ENHRY and CDR2 as SYGVKD. The CDR3 extends over 15 amino acids. Trimming cost V 3 bases and J 1 base, with 12 bases left between them. CDR3 loop: CAISDWDSRNYGYTF. In DNA form, the CDR3 reads TGTGCCATCAGTGACTGGGACTCCCGTAACTATGGCTACACCTTC.

CDR3 in DNA: TGTGCCAGCAGGCACGGGACTACGCAGTTTCAAGAGACCCAGTACTTC. Protein product: CASRHGTTQFQETQYF. The chain recombines TRBV6-2 or TRBV6-3 with TRBJ2-5, with 7 bases aligning to TRBD2. CDR1 is MNHEY and CDR2 is SVGEGT in the germline V gene. CDR3 length: 16 amino acids. J was trimmed by 2 bases and V by 6 bases; bases with no gene match: 12.

This clonotype showed up just a few times. This chain connects TRBV7-2 to TRBJ2-5, with TRBD1 identical over 7 bases. Germline V gives CDR1 SGHTA, CDR2 FQGNSA. This CDR3 comprises 15 residues. J gave up 0 bases and V 2 bases, and 3 bases lay outside the gene matches. CDR3 sequence (DNA): TGTGCCAGCAGCTTAACCAGGGGGTACCAAGAGACCCAGTACTTC. Translation gives CASSLTRGYQETQYF.

This chain links TRBV6-5 with TRBJ1-4; D is undetermined. CDR1 and CDR2 (germline): MNHEY, SVGAGI. Deletions cut 8 bases from V and 5 bases from J, with 18 bases between. CDR3 length: 15 residues. The CDR3: CASRYNAGPNEKLFF. As DNA, the CDR3 is TGTGCCAGCCGGTATAATGCGGGCCCCAATGAAAAACTGTTTTTT.

This chain links TRBV29-1 with TRBJ2-3; 9 bases are a match to TRBD2. This CDR3 is 13 amino acids long. V was pared by 2 bases and J by 4 bases, with 1 base of the junction left unmatched. Per the germline V gene, CDR1 is SQVTM and CDR2 is ANQGSEA. CDR3 nucleotide sequence: TGCAGCGTTGAACCTAGCGGGGCAGATACGCAGTATTTT. The encoded protein is CSVEPSGADTQYF.